The 7 T cell receptor beta chains listed next were all sequenced from one sample in a study of blood T cell repertoires in COVID-19. Profiled with immunoSEQ multiplex PCR; TCRdb holds only in-frame clones, not every one. The sample carries approximately 230,000 clones, around 90% recorded once. Material: peripheral blood. The receptors come from a man between 18 and 29 years old with active or convalescent COVID-19.

V and J are TRBV7-3 and TRBJ2-2, with 9 bases aligning to TRBD2. V was pared by 5 bases and J by 4 bases, with 17 bases of the junction left unmatched. Germline-derived CDR1 and CDR2 are SGHTA and FQGTGA. The CDR3 has 19 amino acids. DNA for the CDR3: TGTGCCAGCAGCCCCACCACCGGGACTAGCCGGGGGATCACCGGGGAGCTGTTTTTT. Amino acid sequence: CASSPTTGTSRGITGELFF.

As DNA, the CDR3 is TGTGCCACCAGTCCGGGACAGGGAAACTACGAGCAGTACTTC. Protein: CATSPGQGNYEQYF. The rearrangement links TRBV15 to TRBJ2-7; 9 nucleotides match TRBD1. Germline values: CDR1 LNHNV, CDR2 YYDKDF (reference sequence). The CDR3 is 14 residues long. Unmatched junction bases numbered 6, after V lost 6 bases and J lost 3 bases.

This rearrangement joins TRBV7-6 to TRBJ1-5; a possible D gene is TRBD1 (6 bases). V gave up 5 bases and J gave up 5 bases, with 13 bases separating them. The CDR3 is 14 residues long. Germline CDR1 reads SGHVS; CDR2 reads FNYEAQ. The CDR3 is CASSPQGFDQPQHF. Here the CDR3 DNA reads TGTGCCAGCAGCCCCCAGGGGTTTGATCAGCCCCAGCATTTT.

This clone was recorded only once. The chain links TRBV4-3 to TRBJ1-2; maybe TRBD1 (6 bases). The ends were cut back, 0 bases at V and 3 bases at J, with 14 bases in the middle. Per germline, CDR1 LGHNA and CDR2 YSLEER. The CDR3 runs 16 residues. The CDR3 loop is CASSQDFFRGDYGYTF. CDR3 nucleotides: TGCGCCAGCAGCCAAGATTTTTTCAGGGGAGACTATGGCTACACCTTC.

V is TRBV4-1 and J is TRBJ2-7; 8 bases are shared with TRBD2. Germline CDR1 MGHRA, CDR2 YSYEKL. V was pared by 4 bases and J by 7 bases, with 15 bases of the junction left unmatched. The CDR3 has 16 amino acids. CDR3 DNA: TGCGCCAGCAGCCGAGACTTTAGCGGGACCCAAAGAGAGCAGTACTTC. Amino acid sequence: CASSRDFSGTQREQYF.

The CDR3 coding sequence is TGTGCCAGCAGCTTTAGCGGGGGGGGTCCCCCTCAAGAGACCCAGTACTTC. Protein product: CASSFSGGGPPQETQYF. The V and J genes are TRBV7-2 and TRBJ2-5; TRBD2 matches 11 bases. The trim removed 3 bases at V and 2 bases at J, leaving 8 bases unmatched. Germline lookup yields CDR1 SGHTA and CDR2 FQGNSA. The CDR3 contains 17 residues.

On this clone itself: A junction end diverges from the germline sequence, so it may reflect a read error. The V gene is TRBV12-3 or TRBV12-4, the J gene TRBJ1-1, with D possibly matching TRBD1 (5 bases). The CDR3 spans 9 residues. The chain's CDR3 is CASSLQQVF. The CDR3, as DNA: TGTGCCAGCAGTTTACAACAGGTCTTT.